The clone carrying this T cell receptor (beta chain) was counted only a few times. The antigen remains undetermined. These data come from a study of vaccination and CD4 T cells after COVID-19. Sequenced with the Oncomine TCR Beta short-read assay was DNA taken from cultured CD4+ T cells. From the PCR reads, TCRdb called clonotypes with MiXCR, one entry per CDR3 protein. The sample lists around 20,000 distinct CDR3 sequences, roughly two fifths occurring once. Treatment specified: roughly ten-day PBMC culture with coronavirus spike peptide pools or control peptides (ViraFEST assay). The CDR3 is 13 amino acids. Germline V gene data show CDR1 as LNHDA and CDR2 as SQIVND (reference sequence). V was pared by 7 bases and J by 1 base, with 10 bases between.

The TCR originated in a human donor who had recovered from COVID-19. The J gene is TRBJ1-1, the V gene TRBV19; the D is unclear. The source material was CD4+ T cells from blood, cultured in vitro, sampled after SARS-CoV-2 vaccination. The CDR3: CASMKERNTEAFF. CDR3 DNA: TGTGCCAGTATGAAGGAACGGAACACTGAAGCTTTCTTT.